Listed below are T cell receptor beta chains from one sample, sequenced in a study of beta chain features in type 1 diabetes. Data came from immunoSEQ multiplex PCR; TCRdb stores just in-frame clones and leaves some out. Here the sample spans hundreds of thousands of clones, roughly an eighth being singletons. The specimen sequenced was naive CD4+ T cells from blood. The receptors stem from a man aged 18 to 29 with type 1 diabetes. Both conserved end residues are part of each CDR3. Fields, in order: D gene, V gene, clone size, J gene, CDR3 protein, CDR3 DNA. The D gene is left open where the match is weak. Clone size is not always given. Where it is, it says once, few, many or a class for expanded clones.

.	TRBV4-1	few	TRBJ2-7	CATYRVSEQYF	TGCGCCACTTACAGGGTTAGCGAGCAGTACTTC
.	TRBV10-3	.	TRBJ1-2	CAISESKGDYGYTF	TGTGCCATCAGTGAGTCGAAGGGGGACTATGGCTACACCTTC
TRBD1	TRBV30	.	TRBJ1-1	CAWMGQTNTEAFF	TGTGCCTGGATGGGACAGACGAACACTGAAGCTTTCTTT
.	TRBV19	.	TRBJ2-5	CASGFQETQYF	TGTGCCAGTGGGTTCCAAGAGACCCAGTACTTC
TRBD1	TRBV30	.	TRBJ1-5	CAWSVDRPYQPQHF	TGTGCCTGGAGTGTGGACAGGCCCTATCAGCCCCAGCATTTT
TRBD1	TRBV10-1	few	TRBJ1-1	CASRAATGGNTEAFF	TGCGCCAGCAGGGCCGCGACAGGGGGGAACACTGAAGCTTTCTTT
.	TRBV6-5	.	TRBJ2-5	CASSDVETQYF	TGTGCCAGCAGTGATGTTGAGACCCAGTACTTC
TRBD1	TRBV11-2	once	TRBJ1-2	CASSLDTRQGTYGYTF	TGTGCCAGCAGCTTAGATACCCGACAGGGCACCTATGGCTACACCTTC
.	TRBV28	few	TRBJ2-7	CASSLGTDPYEQYF	TGTGCCAGCAGTTTGGGGACCGATCCCTACGAGCAGTACTTC
.	TRBV18	few	TRBJ2-1	CASSPASGRNYNEQFF	TGTGCCAGCTCGCCGGCCTCAGGGAGAAACTACAATGAGCAGTTCTTC
TRBD1	TRBV6-5	.	TRBJ2-1	CASSYAGTESYNEQFF	TGTGCCAGCAGTTACGCCGGGACAGAGTCCTACAATGAGCAGTTCTTC
.	TRBV18	.	TRBJ2-6	CASSAGSSGANVLTF	TGTGCCAGCTCCGCCGGGTCCTCTGGGGCCAACGTCCTGACTTTC
.	TRBV5-4	few	TRBJ1-6	CASSLQYSPLHF	TGTGCCAGCAGCCTCCAATATTCACCCCTCCACTTT
.	TRBV30	few	TRBJ2-5	CAWSFEVVGETQYF	TGTGCCTGGAGTTTTGAGGTGGTAGGCGAGACCCAGTACTTC
TRBD1	TRBV5-1	.	TRBJ2-5	CASSPGQGEETQYF	TGCGCCAGCAGCCCGGGACAGGGTGAAGAGACCCAGTACTTC